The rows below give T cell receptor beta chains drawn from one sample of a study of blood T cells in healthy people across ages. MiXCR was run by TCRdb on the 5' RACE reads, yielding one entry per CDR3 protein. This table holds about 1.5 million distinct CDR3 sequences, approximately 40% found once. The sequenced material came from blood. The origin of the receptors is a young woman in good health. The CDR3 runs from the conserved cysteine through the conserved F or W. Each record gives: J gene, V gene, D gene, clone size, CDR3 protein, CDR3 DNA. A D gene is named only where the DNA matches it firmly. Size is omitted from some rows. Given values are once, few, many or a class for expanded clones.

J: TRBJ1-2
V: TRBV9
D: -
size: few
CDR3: CASSARPGVDGYTF
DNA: TGTGCCAGCAGCGCGCGCCCGGGGGTCGATGGCTACACCTTC

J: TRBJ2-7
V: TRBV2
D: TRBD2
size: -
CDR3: CASTPGRGTSGEYEQYF
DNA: TGTGCCAGCACCCCGGGGAGGGGGACTAGCGGGGAATACGAGCAGTACTTC

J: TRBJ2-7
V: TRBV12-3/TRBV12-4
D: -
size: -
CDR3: CASTFSPNEQYF
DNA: TGTGCCAGCACCTTCTCCCCGAACGAGCAGTACTTC

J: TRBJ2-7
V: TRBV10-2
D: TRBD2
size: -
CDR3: CASSRSGLAGNNEQYF
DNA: TGCGCCAGCAGTCGTTCGGGACTAGCGGGAAACAATGAGCAGTACTTC

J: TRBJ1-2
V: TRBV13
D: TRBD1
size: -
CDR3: CASSPARGRVGYTF
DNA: TGTGCCAGCAGCCCTGCCAGGGGGCGAGTGGGCTACACCTTC

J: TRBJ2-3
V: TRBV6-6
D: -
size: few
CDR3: CASSHEPSSSTDTQYF
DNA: TGTGCCAGCAGTCATGAACCTAGCTCTAGCACAGATACGCAGTATTTT

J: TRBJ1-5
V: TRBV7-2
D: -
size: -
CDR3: CASSLEGSRPQHF
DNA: TGTGCCAGCAGCTTAGAAGGGAGCAGGCCCCAGCATTTT

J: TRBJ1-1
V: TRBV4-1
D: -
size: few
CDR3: CASSQEEQTEAFF
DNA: TGCGCCAGCAGCCAAGAGGAACAAACTGAAGCTTTCTTT

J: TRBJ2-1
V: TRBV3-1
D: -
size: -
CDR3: CASSHWDWSYNEQFF
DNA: TGTGCCAGCAGCCACTGGGACTGGTCCTACAATGAGCAGTTCTTC

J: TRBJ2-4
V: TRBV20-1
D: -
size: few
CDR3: CSAYRAELAKNIQYF
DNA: TGCAGTGCCTACCGGGCAGAACTAGCCAAAAACATTCAGTACTTC

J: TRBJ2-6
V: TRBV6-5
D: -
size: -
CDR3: CASSYSAGYGANVLTF
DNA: TGTGCCAGCAGTTACTCGGCAGGATACGGGGCCAACGTCCTGACTTTC

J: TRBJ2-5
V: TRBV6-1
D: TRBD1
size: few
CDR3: CASQRTGLVRETQYF
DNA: TGTGCCAGCCAACGGACAGGGCTCGTAAGAGAGACCCAGTACTTC

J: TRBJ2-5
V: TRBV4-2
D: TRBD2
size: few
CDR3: CASSQGPGTSDPQETQYF
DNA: TGTGCCAGCAGCCAAGGACCCGGGACTAGCGACCCCCAAGAGACCCAGTACTTC

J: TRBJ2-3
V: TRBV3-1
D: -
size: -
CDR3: CASSQEGTGTDTQYF
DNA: TGTGCCAGCAGCCAAGAGGGGACGGGCACAGATACGCAGTATTTT

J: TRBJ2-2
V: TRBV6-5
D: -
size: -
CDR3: CASSYGPGGELFF
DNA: TGTGCCAGCAGTTACGGGCCAGGCGGGGAGCTGTTTTTT

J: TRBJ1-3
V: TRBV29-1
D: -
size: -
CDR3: CSVRQASGNTIYF
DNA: TGCAGCGTTAGACAGGCCTCTGGAAACACCATATATTTT

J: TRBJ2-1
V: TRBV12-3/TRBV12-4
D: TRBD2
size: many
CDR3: CASRKLAGVGDEQFF
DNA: TGTGCCAGCAGGAAACTAGCGGGGGTTGGAGATGAGCAGTTCTTC

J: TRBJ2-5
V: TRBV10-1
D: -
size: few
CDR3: CASSARYQETQYF
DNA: TGCGCCAGCAGTGCGCGGTACCAAGAGACCCAGTACTTC

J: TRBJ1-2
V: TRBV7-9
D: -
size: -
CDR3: CASSSGGQTLNYGYNF
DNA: TGTGCCAGCAGCTCCGGTGGACAAACGCTTAACTATGGCTACAACTTC

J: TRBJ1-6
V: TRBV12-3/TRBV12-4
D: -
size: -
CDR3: CASSLYGAGTNSPLHF
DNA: TGTGCCAGCAGCCTTTACGGGGCCGGCACTAATTCACCCCTCCACTTT

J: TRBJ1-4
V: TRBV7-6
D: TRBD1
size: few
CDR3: CASSFGTGFNEKLFF
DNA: TGTGCCAGCAGCTTCGGGACAGGCTTTAATGAAAAACTGTTTTTT

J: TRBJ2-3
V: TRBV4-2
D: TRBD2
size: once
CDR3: CASSQRLALDTQYF
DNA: TGTGCCAGCAGCCAGCGACTAGCCTTGGATACGCAGTATTTT

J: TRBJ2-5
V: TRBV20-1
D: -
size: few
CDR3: CSASTGTEYF
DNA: TGCAGTGCTAGCACCGGGACTGAGTACTTC

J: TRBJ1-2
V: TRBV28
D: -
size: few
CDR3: CASTPGDRHGYTF
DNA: TGTGCCAGCACGCCAGGAGACCGACATGGCTACACCTTC

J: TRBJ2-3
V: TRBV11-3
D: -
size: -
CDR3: CASSADSPTDTQYF
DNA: TGTGCCAGCAGCGCGGACAGTCCCACAGATACGCAGTATTTT

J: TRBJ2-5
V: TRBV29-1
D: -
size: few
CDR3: CSVGGPLQETQYF
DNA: TGCAGCGTGGGGGGGCCGCTCCAAGAGACCCAGTACTTC

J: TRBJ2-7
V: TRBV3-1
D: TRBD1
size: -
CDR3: CASSHAGGHEQYF
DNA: TGTGCCAGCAGCCACGCAGGGGGCCATGAGCAGTACTTC

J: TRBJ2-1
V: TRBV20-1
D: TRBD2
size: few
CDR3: CSARTGLASEQFF
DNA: TGCAGTGCTAGAACTGGACTAGCCAGTGAGCAGTTCTTC

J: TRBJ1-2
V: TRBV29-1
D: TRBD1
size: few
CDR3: CSVDTGTGVQGTF
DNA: TGCAGCGTTGATACCGGGACAGGGGTTCAGGGCACCTTC

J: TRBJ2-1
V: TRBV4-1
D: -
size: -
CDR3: CASSQDAGPYNEQFF
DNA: TGCGCCAGCAGCCAAGATGCGGGACCTTACAATGAGCAGTTCTTC

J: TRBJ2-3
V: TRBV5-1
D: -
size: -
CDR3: CASSLDTGTGTDTQYF
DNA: TGCGCCAGCAGCTTGGATACGGGGACGGGCACAGATACGCAGTATTTT

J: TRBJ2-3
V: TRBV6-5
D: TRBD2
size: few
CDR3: CASSRLAGGGTDTQYF
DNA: TGTGCCAGCAGTAGGCTAGCGGGGGGTGGGACAGATACGCAGTATTTT